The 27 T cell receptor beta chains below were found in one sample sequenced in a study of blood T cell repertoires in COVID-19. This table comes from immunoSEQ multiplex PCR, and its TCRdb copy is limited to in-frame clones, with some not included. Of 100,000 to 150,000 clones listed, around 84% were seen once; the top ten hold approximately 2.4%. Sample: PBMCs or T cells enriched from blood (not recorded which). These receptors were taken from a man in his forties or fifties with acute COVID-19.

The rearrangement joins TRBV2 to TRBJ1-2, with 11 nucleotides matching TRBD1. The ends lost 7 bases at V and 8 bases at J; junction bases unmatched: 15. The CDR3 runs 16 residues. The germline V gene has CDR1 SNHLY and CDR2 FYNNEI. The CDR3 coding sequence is TGTGCCAGCATTGGTTCTTCGGACAGGGGGCGCGAAGGCTACACCTTC. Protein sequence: CASIGSSDRGREGYTF.

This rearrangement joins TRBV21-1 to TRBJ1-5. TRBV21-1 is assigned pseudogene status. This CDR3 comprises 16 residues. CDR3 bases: TGTGCCAGCAGCAGGAAGGGAGGCCCGAGAATCAAGCCCCAGCATTTT. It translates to CASSRKGGPRIKPQHF.

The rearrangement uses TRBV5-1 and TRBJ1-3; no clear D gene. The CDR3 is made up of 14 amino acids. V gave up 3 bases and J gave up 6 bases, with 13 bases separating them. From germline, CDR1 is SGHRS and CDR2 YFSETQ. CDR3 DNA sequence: TGCGCCAGCAGCTCAGATACAGAAGCAAACACCATATATTTT. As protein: CASSSDTEANTIYF.

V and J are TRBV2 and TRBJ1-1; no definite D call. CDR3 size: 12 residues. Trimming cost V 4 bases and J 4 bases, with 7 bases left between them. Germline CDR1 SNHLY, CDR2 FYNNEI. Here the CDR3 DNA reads TGTGCCAGCAGTGTCCGGGGCACTGAAGCTTTCTTT. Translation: CASSVRGTEAFF.

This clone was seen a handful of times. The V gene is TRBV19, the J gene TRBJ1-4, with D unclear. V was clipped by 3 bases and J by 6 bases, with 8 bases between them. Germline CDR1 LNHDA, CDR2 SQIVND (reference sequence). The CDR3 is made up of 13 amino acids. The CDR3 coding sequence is TGTGCCAGTAGTATCGGGAAAGATGAAAAACTGTTTTTT. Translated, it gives CASSIGKDEKLFF.

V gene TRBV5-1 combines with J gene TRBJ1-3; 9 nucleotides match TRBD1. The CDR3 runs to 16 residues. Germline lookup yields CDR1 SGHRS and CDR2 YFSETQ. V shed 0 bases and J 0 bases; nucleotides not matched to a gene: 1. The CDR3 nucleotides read TGCGCCAGCAGCTTGGGGGACAGGGCCTCTGGAAACACCATATATTTT. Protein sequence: CASSLGDRASGNTIYF.

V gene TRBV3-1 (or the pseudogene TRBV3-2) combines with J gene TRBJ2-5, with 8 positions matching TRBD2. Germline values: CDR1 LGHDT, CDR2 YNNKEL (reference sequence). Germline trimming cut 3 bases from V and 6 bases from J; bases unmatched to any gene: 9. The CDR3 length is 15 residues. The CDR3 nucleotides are TGTGCCAGCAGCCAGGCCGGGACTAGGTCGAAGACCCAGTACTTC. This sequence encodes CASSQAGTRSKTQYF.

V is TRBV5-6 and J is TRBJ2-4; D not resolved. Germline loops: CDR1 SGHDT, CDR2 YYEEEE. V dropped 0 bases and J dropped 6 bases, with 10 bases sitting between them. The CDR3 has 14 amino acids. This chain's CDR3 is CASSLALLGNIQYF. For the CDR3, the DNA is TGTGCCAGCAGCTTGGCTCTGCTCGGAAACATTCAGTACTTC.

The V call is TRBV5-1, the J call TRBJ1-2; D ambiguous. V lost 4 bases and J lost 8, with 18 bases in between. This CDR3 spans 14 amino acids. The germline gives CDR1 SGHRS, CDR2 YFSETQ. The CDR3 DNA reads TGCGCCAGCAGCCTACCCTTAGCGCCCGAGGGCTACACCTTC. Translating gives CASSLPLAPEGYTF.

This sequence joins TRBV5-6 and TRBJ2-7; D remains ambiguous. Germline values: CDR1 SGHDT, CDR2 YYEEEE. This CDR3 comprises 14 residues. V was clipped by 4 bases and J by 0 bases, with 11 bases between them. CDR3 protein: CASSRVIDSYEQYF. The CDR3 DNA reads TGTGCCAGCAGCCGCGTGATTGACTCCTACGAGCAGTACTTC.

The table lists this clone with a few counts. CDR3 region: CASSELDRGNTIYF. The CDR3 bases are TGCGCCAGCAGTGAGTTGGACAGGGGAAACACCATATATTTT. The chain couples TRBV10-2 to TRBJ1-3; 7 bases map to TRBD1. The ends lost 1 base at V and 4 bases at J; junction bases unmatched: 1. Germline CDR1 WSHSY, CDR2 SAAADI. The CDR3 covers 14 residues.

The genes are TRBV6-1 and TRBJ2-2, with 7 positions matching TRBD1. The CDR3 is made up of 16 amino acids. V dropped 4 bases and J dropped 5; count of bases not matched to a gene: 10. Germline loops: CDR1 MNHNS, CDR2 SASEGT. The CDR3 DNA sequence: TGTGCCAGCAGTGGATGGACAGGCAGGAAAACCGGGGAGCTGTTTTTT. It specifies CASSGWTGRKTGELFF.

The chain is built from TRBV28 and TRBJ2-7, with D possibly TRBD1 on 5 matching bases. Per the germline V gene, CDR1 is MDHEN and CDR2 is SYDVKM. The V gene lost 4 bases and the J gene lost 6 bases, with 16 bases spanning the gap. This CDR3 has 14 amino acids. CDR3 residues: CASSYETESSEQYF. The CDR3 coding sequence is TGTGCCAGCAGTTACGAGACAGAATCTTCCGAGCAGTACTTC.

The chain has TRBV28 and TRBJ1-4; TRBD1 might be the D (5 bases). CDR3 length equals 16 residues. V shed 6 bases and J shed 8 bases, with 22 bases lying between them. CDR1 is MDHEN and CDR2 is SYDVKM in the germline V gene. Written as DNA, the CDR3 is TGTGCCAGCAGCCCATGGAGACCCGGGGGGAACGAAAAACTGTTTTTT. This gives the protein CASSPWRPGGNEKLFF.

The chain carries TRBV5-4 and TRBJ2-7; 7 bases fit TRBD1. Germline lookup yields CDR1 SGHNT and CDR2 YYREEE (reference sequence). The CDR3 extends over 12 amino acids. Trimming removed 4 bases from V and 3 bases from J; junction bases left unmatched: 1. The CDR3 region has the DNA TGTGCCAGCAGCCGGGACAGCTACGAGCAGTACTTC. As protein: CASSRDSYEQYF.

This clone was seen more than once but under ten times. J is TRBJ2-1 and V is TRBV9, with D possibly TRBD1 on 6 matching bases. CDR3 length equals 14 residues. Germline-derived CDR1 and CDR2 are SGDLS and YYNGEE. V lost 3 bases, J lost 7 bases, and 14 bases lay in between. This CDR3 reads CASSETGLGNEQFF. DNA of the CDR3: TGTGCCAGCAGCGAGACAGGCCTAGGGAATGAGCAGTTCTTC.

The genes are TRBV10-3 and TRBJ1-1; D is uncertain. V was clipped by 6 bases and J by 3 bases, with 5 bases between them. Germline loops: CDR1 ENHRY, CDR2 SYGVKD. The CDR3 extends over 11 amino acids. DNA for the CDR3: TGTGCCATCAGGGCCCACACTGAAGCTTTCTTT. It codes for CAIRAHTEAFF.

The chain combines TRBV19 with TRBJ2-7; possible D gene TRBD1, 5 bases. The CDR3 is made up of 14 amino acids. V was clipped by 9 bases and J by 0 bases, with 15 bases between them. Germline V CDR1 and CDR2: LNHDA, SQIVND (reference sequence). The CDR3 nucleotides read TGTGCCAGCGAACCCAGGGTATTCTCCTACGAGCAGTACTTC. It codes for CASEPRVFSYEQYF. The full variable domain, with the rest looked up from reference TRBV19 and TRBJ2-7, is DGGITQSPKYLFRKEGQNVTLSCEQNLNHDAMYWYRQDPGQGLRLIYYSQIVNDFQKGDIAEGYSVSREKKESFPLTVTSAQKNPTAFYLCASEPRVFSYEQYFGPGTRLTVT.

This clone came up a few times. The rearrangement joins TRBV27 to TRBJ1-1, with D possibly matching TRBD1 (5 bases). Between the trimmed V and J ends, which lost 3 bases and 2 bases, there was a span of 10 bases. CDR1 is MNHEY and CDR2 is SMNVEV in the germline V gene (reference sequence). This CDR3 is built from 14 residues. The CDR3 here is CASSLTVTNTEAFF. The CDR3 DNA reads TGTGCCAGCAGTTTGACAGTCACAAACACTGAAGCTTTCTTT.

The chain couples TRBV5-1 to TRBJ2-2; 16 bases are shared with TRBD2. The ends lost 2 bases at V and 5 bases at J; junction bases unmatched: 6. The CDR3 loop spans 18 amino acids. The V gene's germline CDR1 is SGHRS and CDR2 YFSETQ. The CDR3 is CASSLPGLAGGQTGELFF. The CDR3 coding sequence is TGCGCCAGCAGCTTACCGGGACTAGCGGGAGGGCAAACCGGGGAGCTGTTTTTT.

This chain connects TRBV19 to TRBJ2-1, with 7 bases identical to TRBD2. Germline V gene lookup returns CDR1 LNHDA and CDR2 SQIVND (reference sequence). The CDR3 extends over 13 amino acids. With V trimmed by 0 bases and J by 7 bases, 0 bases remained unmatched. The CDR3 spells CASSIEGGNEQFF. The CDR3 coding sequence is TGTGCCAGTAGTATAGAGGGGGGGAATGAGCAGTTCTTC.

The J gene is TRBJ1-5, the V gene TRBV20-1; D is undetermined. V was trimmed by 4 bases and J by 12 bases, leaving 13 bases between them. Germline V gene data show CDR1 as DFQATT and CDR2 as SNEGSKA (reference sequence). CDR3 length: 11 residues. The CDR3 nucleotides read TGCAGTGCTATGAGGGAAGCCGTCCAGCATTTT. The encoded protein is CSAMREAVQHF.

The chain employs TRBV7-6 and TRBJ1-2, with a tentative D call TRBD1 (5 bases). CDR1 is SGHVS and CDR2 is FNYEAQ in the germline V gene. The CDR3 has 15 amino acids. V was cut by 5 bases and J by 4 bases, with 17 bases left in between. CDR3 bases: TGTGCCAGCAGCATGAGCGGGGACGGAATCTATGGCTACACCTTC. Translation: CASSMSGDGIYGYTF.

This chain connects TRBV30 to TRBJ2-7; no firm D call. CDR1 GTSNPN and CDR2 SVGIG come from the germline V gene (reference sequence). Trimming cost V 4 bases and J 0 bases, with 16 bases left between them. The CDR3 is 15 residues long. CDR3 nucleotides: TGTGCCTGGAACCCAGGCCTATCTGGCTCCTACGAGCAGTACTTC. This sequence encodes CAWNPGLSGSYEQYF.

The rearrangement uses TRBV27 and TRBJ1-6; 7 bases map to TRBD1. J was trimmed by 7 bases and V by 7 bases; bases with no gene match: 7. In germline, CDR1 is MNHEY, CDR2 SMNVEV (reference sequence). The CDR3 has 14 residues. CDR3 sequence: CASTRDSGNSPLHF. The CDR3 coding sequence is TGTGCCAGCACCCGGGACAGCGGAAATTCACCCCTCCACTTT.

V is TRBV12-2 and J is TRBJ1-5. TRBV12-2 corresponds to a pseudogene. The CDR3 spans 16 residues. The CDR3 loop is CASRLGSGNSNQPQHF. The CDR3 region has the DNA TGTGCAAGTCGCTTAGGGTCCGGGAATAGCAATCAGCCCCAGCATTTT.

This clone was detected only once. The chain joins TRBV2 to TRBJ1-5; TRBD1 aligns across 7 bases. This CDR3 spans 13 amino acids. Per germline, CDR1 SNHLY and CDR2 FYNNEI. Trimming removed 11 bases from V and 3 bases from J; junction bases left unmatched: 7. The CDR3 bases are TGTGCCGGCGGGACAGTGTACAATCAGCCCCAGCATTTT. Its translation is CAGGTVYNQPQHF.